The next 31 T cell receptor beta chains were all read from a single sample in a study of blood T cell repertoires in COVID-19 (dated by TCRdb to the early 2020s). The method behind the library was the immunoSEQ multiplex PCR assay. TCRdb limited this immuneACCESS table to in-frame rearrangements with V and J called. A share of clones is missing; checked studies link under half to unresolved V genes, and the rest is unexplained. Here the sample has 250,000 or so clones; about 86% occur a single time. The ten largest clones take up around 3.5% of the sample. Sequencing was performed on PBMCs or T cells enriched from blood (not recorded which). Receptor source: a man between 50 and 59 years old who had recovered from COVID-19.

This clone was detected a few times. The chain recombines TRBV7-3 with TRBJ2-7, with TRBD1 identical over 8 bases. V lost 3 bases and J lost 7; bases outside the gene matches: 5. Germline V lookup: CDR1 SGHTA, CDR2 FQGTGA. The CDR3 sequence is 13 residues long. The CDR3 protein is CASSLRTGREQYF. CDR3 sequence (DNA): TGTGCCAGCAGCTTGAGGACAGGGCGGGAGCAGTACTTC.

The chain is built from TRBV21-1 and TRBJ2-5; TRBD1 is the table's D call and was not checked against the DNA. TRBV21-1 is marked as a pseudogene. This CDR3 is 16 amino acids long. The CDR3, as DNA: TGTGCCAGCAGCAGGCACAACGCTTCGTACCAAGAGACCCAGTACTTC. Translation: CASSRHNASYQETQYF.

This chain uses TRBV27 with TRBJ2-6; 12 nucleotides align to TRBD1. Germline V lookup: CDR1 MNHEY, CDR2 SMNVEV (reference sequence). This CDR3 has 18 residues. V trimming: 5 bases; J trimming: 2 bases; junction bases outside the gene matches: 7. CDR3 DNA: TGTGCCAGCAGTAACCGGGACAGGGGGCTGGCTGGGGCCAACGTCCTGACTTTC. This encodes CASSNRDRGLAGANVLTF. The full variable domain, in which reference TRBV27 and TRBJ2-6 provide the parts outside the CDR3, is EAQVTQNPRYLITVTGKKLTVTCSQNMNHEYMSWYRQDPGLGLRQIYYSMNVEVTDKGDVPEGYKVSRKEKRNFPLILESPSPNQTSLYFCASSNRDRGLAGANVLTFGAGSRLTVL.

J is TRBJ2-5 and V is TRBV5-1; 9 positions match TRBD2. This CDR3 contains 18 residues. Germline values: CDR1 SGHRS, CDR2 YFSETQ. V lost 4 bases and J lost 5; bases outside the gene matches: 18. DNA of the CDR3: TGCGCCAGCAGCGGGGCAGGGGTAGCGGGGGATCGCCGGGAGACCCAGTACTTC. Its translation is CASSGAGVAGDRRETQYF.

The genes are TRBV7-9 and TRBJ1-2, with 7 bases aligning to TRBD1. The germline V gene has CDR1 SEHNR and CDR2 FQNEAQ (reference sequence). The CDR3 length is 15 residues. Unmatched junction bases numbered 8, after V lost 5 bases and J lost 2 bases. The CDR3 loop is CASSAYNRGNYGYTF. The CDR3 coding sequence is TGTGCCAGCAGCGCCTACAACAGGGGAAACTATGGCTACACCTTC.

The chain is built from TRBV3-1 (or the pseudogene TRBV3-2) and TRBJ2-7; TRBD1 agrees at 7 bases. The CDR3 is 14 residues long. CDR1 LGHDT and CDR2 YNNKEL come from the germline V gene (reference sequence). The junction had 5 bases not matched to a gene; V was cut back by 4 bases and J by 2 bases. The CDR3 is CASSRDSNTYEQYF. The CDR3 DNA sequence: TGTGCCAGCAGCCGGGACAGCAACACCTACGAGCAGTACTTC.

This rearrangement joins TRBV5-1 to TRBJ1-2; D gene uncertain. Trimming removed 7 bases from V and 8 bases from J, with 18 bases in between. The CDR3 is made up of 13 amino acids. Germline assignment: CDR1 SGHRS and CDR2 YFSETQ. CDR3: CASRPVSGEGYTF. CDR3 sequence (DNA): TGCGCCAGCCGCCCCGTCTCCGGGGAGGGCTACACCTTC.

V is TRBV28 and J is TRBJ1-5; no reliable D call. V lost 10 bases, J lost 6 bases, and 22 bases lay in between. The CDR3 runs to 15 residues. Germline CDR1 MDHEN, CDR2 SYDVKM. The DNA for the CDR3 is TGTGCCACGCGCGAGGTTCTAGGTCGTGGTCAGCCCCAGCATTTT. This encodes CATREVLGRGQPQHF.

Details on this clone: Different DNA sequences within this sample yield the same CDR3. The chain employs TRBV12-3 or TRBV12-4 and TRBJ2-7; 7 bases align to TRBD1. This CDR3 spans 13 amino acids. V trimming: 2 bases; J trimming: 6 bases; junction bases outside the gene matches: 4. The CDR3 DNA sequence: TGTGCCAGCAGTTTAAGAGGGGGCGGCGAGCAGTACTTC. This gives the protein CASSLRGGGEQYF.

CDR3 nucleotides: TGTGCCAGCAGTTTTCTGGGACTAGAGTCCTACAATGAGCAGTTCTTC. Translation gives CASSFLGLESYNEQFF. V usage is TRBV27 and J usage is TRBJ2-1; 8 nucleotides align to TRBD2. This CDR3 is 16 amino acids long. Germline V gene lookup returns CDR1 MNHEY and CDR2 SMNVEV (reference sequence). The J segment lost 1 base and the V segment lost 3 bases, leaving 5 bases of the junction unmatched.

In nucleotides, the CDR3 is TGTGCCACCAGTCCTGTGGCGGGAGCGACGAACACCGGGGAGCTGTTTTTT. Encoded protein: CATSPVAGATNTGELFF. V is TRBV24-1 and J is TRBJ2-2, with 7 bases matching TRBD2. Trimming cost V 6 bases and J 0 bases; bases outside gene matches: 9. CDR3 length: 17 amino acids. Germline V lookup: CDR1 KGHDR, CDR2 SFDVKD.

The rearrangement uses TRBV7-9 and TRBJ2-5, with 8 bases fitting TRBD1. CDR3 length: 16 residues. Per the germline V gene, CDR1 is SEHNR and CDR2 is FQNEAQ (reference sequence). V lost 3 bases to trimming and J lost 3 bases; unmatched junction nucleotides: 9. In nucleotides, the CDR3 is TGTGCCAGCAGCTTGACCACCGGGACAGGAAAAGAGACCCAGTACTTC. Amino acids: CASSLTTGTGKETQYF.

Remarks on this clone: An end of the junction differs from the germline gene, which may be a read error. V gene TRBV10-1 combines with J gene TRBJ2-1; 7 bases are a match to TRBD2. The CDR3 totals 13 residues. Germline loops: CDR1 WNHNN, CDR2 SYGVQD (reference sequence). DNA of the CDR3: TGCGCCAGCAGGAAGACTAGCTACGATGAGCAGTTCTTC. Amino acids: CASRKTSYDEQFF.

V gene TRBV10-2 combines with J gene TRBJ2-2, with 7 bases that match TRBD1. Germline assignment: CDR1 WSHSY and CDR2 SAAADI. This CDR3 spans 14 amino acids. Trimming took 11 bases from V and 0 from J; bases not matched to a gene: 6. This chain's CDR3 is CAAEGQPNTGELFF. DNA for the CDR3: TGCGCCGCAGAGGGACAGCCGAACACCGGGGAGCTGTTTTTT.

V and J are TRBV5-6 and TRBJ2-7; weak D call: TRBD2 (6 bases). V lost 0 bases and J 6 bases, leaving 13 bases between the germline ends. Per germline, CDR1 SGHDT and CDR2 YYEEEE. CDR3 length equals 14 residues. CDR3 in DNA: TGTGCCAGCAGCTTGGTTCAGTCGGAGGGCGAGCAGTACTTC. Translating gives CASSLVQSEGEQYF.

This clone occurred many times. This chain connects TRBV4-3 to TRBJ1-2; 12 bases are shared with TRBD1. V lost 6 bases and J lost 4; bases outside the gene matches: 6. The germline V gene encodes CDR1 LGHNA and CDR2 YSLEER. This CDR3 is 15 amino acids long. CDR3 sequence reads: CASSPGTGGAYGYTF. The CDR3 DNA sequence: TGCGCCAGCAGTCCTGGGACAGGGGGCGCCTATGGCTACACCTTC.

This clone appeared a few times. The gene calls are TRBV7-4 and TRBJ2-1, with D possibly being TRBD2 (6 bases). Trimming shortened V by 6 bases and J by 4 bases, and 19 bases separated the two germline ends. The CDR3 runs to 16 residues. The germline V gene has CDR1 SGHVT and CDR2 SQSDAQ. This CDR3 reads CASSGRSYYIYNEQFF. CDR3 in DNA: TGTGCCAGCAGTGGGAGGAGCTACTACATATACAATGAGCAGTTCTTC.

Notes on this clone: The identical CDR3 is also encoded by other nucleotide sequences in the sample. The chain joins TRBV15 to TRBJ2-3; 14 nucleotides match TRBD2. CDR1 and CDR2 (germline): LNHNV, YYDKDF (reference sequence). V dropped 6 bases and J dropped 3; count of bases not matched to a gene: 2. The CDR3 has 15 residues. The CDR3 sequence: CATSRLAGGTDTQYF. CDR3 coding DNA: TGTGCCACCAGTCGACTAGCGGGGGGGACAGATACGCAGTATTTT. The full variable domain, with the rest looked up from reference TRBV15 and TRBJ2-3, is DAMVIQNPRYQVTQFGKPVTLSCSQTLNHNVMYWYQQKSSQAPKLLFHYYDKDFNNEADTPDNFQSRRPNTSFCFLDIRSPGLGDTAMYLCATSRLAGGTDTQYFGPGTRLTVL.

The chain uses TRBV7-9 and TRBJ1-4; TRBD1 is a possible D gene (6 bases). The CDR3 runs 16 residues. Trimming pared 5 bases from V and 4 bases from J, leaving 17 bases between. CDR1 SEHNR and CDR2 FQNEAQ come from the germline V gene (reference sequence). The CDR3 DNA reads as TGTGCCAGCAGCCACCGAATCGGACAGCGTAATGAAAAACTGTTTTTT. This gives the protein CASSHRIGQRNEKLFF.

In DNA form, the CDR3 reads TGTGCCAGCAGTTCGACTAGCGGGGGGAACACCGGGGAGCTGTTTTTT. This gives the protein CASSSTSGGNTGELFF. V and J are TRBV7-3 and TRBJ2-2; TRBD2 agrees at 12 bases. V lost 6 bases and J lost 1; bases outside the gene matches: 3. This CDR3 is 16 amino acids long. The germline CDR1 and CDR2 sequences are SGHTA and FQGTGA.

V is TRBV6-5 and J is TRBJ1-4; 10 nucleotides line up with TRBD1. Germline V gives CDR1 MNHEY, CDR2 SVGAGI. After removal of 5 bases from V and 6 bases from J, the junction contained 3 bases not matched to a gene. The CDR3 has 14 residues. CDR3 loop: CASSRDRGHEKLFF. CDR3 coding DNA: TGTGCCAGCAGTCGCGACAGGGGGCATGAAAAACTGTTTTTT.

The chain recombines TRBV2 with TRBJ1-1, with TRBD1 identical over 7 bases. The CDR3 length is 17 residues. In germline, CDR1 is SNHLY, CDR2 FYNNEI. With V trimmed by 6 bases and J by 1 base, 14 bases remained unmatched. This CDR3 is CASRDLVWTGGNTEAFF. The DNA of the CDR3 is TGTGCCAGCAGAGACCTAGTTTGGACAGGAGGGAACACTGAAGCTTTCTTT.

J is TRBJ1-1 and V is TRBV7-3; D gene uncertain. The CDR3 has 15 residues. V dropped 4 bases and J dropped 1 base, with 13 bases sitting between them. In germline, CDR1 is SGHTA, CDR2 FQGTGA. CDR3 sequence (DNA): TGTGCCAGCAGCTCCACGAACACAAAGAACACTGAAGCTTTCTTT. Translated: CASSSTNTKNTEAFF.

The V call is TRBV11-3, the J call TRBJ2-3, with 8 bases fitting TRBD1. V lost 4 bases and J lost 0; bases outside the gene matches: 3. Germline-derived CDR1 and CDR2 are SGHNT and YENEEA. The CDR3 spans 15 residues. CDR3 sequence: CASSSHRGSTDTQYF. Here the CDR3 DNA reads TGTGCCAGCAGCTCCCACAGGGGGAGCACAGATACGCAGTATTTT.

Only a few counts were recorded for this clone. The chain couples TRBV20-1 to TRBJ1-5, with D uncertain. This CDR3 spans 15 amino acids. Germline V gene lookup returns CDR1 DFQATT and CDR2 SNEGSKA (reference sequence). V was pared by 3 bases and J by 2 bases, with 14 bases between. The CDR3 sequence is CSASMGIGGNQPQHF. Here the CDR3 DNA reads TGCAGTGCTAGTATGGGCATCGGGGGCAATCAGCCCCAGCATTTT.

This clone was seen more than once but under ten times. V gene TRBV9 combines with J gene TRBJ1-1; no reliable D call. Trimming pared 0 bases from V and 1 base from J, leaving 10 bases between. The CDR3 consists of 15 residues. CDR1 and CDR2 (germline): SGDLS, YYNGEE. The CDR3 DNA reads as TGTGCCAGCAGCGTAGATTCGACTTCGAACACTGAAGCTTTCTTT. The encoded protein is CASSVDSTSNTEAFF.

The V call is TRBV11-2, the J call TRBJ2-7; TRBD1 matches at 11 bases. The germline gives CDR1 SGHAT, CDR2 FQNNGV. V shed 5 bases and J 6 bases; nucleotides not matched to a gene: 3. The CDR3 sequence is 13 residues long. The CDR3 sequence is CASSPGTGGEQYF. The CDR3 region has the DNA TGTGCCAGCAGCCCCGGGACAGGGGGCGAGCAGTACTTC.

This chain connects TRBV6-6 to TRBJ1-2, with D possibly TRBD1 on 5 matching bases. Trimming stripped 6 bases from V and 5 bases from J, with 10 bases between. Germline V gene data show CDR1 as MNHNY and CDR2 as SVGAGI (reference sequence). The CDR3 extends over 12 amino acids. The CDR3 DNA follows: TGTGCCAGCAGAGCAGGGTCTTATGGCTACACCTTC. This gives the protein CASRAGSYGYTF.

The rearrangement links TRBV2 to TRBJ1-4; possibly TRBD1 for D (5 bases). Germline CDR1 SNHLY, CDR2 FYNNEI. The CDR3 has 13 residues. Trimming left V 7 bases short and J 6 bases short, with 12 bases between. CDR3 sequence (DNA): TGTGCCAGCAATGTAGGGGCTTATGAAAAACTGTTTTTT. Amino acid sequence: CASNVGAYEKLFF. The full variable domain, in which reference TRBV2 and TRBJ1-4 provide the parts outside the CDR3, is EPEVTQTPSHQVTQMGQEVILRCVPISNHLYFYWYRQILGQKVEFLVSFYNNEISEKSEIFDDQFSVERPDGSNFTLKIRSTKLEDSAMYFCASNVGAYEKLFFGSGTQLSVL.

The chain couples TRBV7-8 to TRBJ2-3, with 9 nucleotides matching TRBD2. V lost 5 bases and J lost 0; bases outside the gene matches: 6. Germline assignment: CDR1 SGHVS and CDR2 FQNEAQ. The CDR3 spans 16 residues. CDR3 nucleotide sequence: TGTGCCAGCAGCGATCGACTAGCGGCTAGCACAGATACGCAGTATTTT. It translates to CASSDRLAASTDTQYF.

This clone occurred many times. The rearrangement uses TRBV4-3 and TRBJ1-1; a weak D match, TRBD1 (5 bases). The CDR3 covers 13 residues. The germline CDR1 and CDR2 sequences are LGHNA and YSLEER. V lost 4 bases to trimming and J lost 10 bases, with 16 bases between them. The CDR3 nucleotides are TGCGCCAGCAGCCTCTCGGGGGTCAGCGGAGCTTTCTTT. It codes for CASSLSGVSGAFF.